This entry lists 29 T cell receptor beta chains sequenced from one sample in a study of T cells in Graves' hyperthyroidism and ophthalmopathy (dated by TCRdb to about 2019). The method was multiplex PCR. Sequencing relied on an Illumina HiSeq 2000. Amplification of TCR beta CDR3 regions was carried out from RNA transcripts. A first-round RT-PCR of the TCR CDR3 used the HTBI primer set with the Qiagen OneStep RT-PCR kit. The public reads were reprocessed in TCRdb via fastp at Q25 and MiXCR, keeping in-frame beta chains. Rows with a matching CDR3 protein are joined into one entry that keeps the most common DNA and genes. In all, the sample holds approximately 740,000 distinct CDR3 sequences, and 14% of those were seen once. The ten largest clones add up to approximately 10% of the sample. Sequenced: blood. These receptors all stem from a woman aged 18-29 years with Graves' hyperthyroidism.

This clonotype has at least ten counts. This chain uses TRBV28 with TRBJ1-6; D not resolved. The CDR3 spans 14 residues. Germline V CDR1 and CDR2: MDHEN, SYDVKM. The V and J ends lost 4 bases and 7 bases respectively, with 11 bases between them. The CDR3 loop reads CASSYLSTNSPLHF. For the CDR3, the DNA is TGTGCCAGCAGTTATCTTTCAACGAATTCACCCCTCCACTTT.

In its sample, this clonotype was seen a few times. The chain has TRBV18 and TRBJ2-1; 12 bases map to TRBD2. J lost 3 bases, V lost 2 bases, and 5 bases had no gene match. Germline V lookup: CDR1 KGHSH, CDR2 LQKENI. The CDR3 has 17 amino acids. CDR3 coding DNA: TGTGCCAGCTCACCATCTCCGACTAGCGGGAGCTACAATGAGCAGTTCTTC. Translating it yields CASSPSPTSGSYNEQFF.

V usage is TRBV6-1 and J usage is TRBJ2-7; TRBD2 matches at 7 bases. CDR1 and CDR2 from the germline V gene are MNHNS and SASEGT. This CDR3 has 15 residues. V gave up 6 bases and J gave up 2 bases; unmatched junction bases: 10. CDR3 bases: TGTGCCAGCAGGATAGCGGGTACTGGGGCCTACGAGCAGTACTTC. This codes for CASRIAGTGAYEQYF.

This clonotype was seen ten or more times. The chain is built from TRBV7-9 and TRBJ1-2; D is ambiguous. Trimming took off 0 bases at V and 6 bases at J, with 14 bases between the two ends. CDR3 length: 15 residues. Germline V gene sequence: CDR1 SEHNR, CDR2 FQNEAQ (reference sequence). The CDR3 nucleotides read TGTGCCAGCAGCTTAGCGCTAACAGCGAACGATGGCTACACCTTC. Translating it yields CASSLALTANDGYTF.

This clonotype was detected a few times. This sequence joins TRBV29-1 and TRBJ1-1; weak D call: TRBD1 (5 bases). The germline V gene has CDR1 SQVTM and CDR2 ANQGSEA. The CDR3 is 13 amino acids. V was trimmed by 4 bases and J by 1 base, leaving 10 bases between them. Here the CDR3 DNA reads TGCAGCGTTGTACGGGGACGGAACACTGAAGCTTTCTTT. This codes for CSVVRGRNTEAFF.

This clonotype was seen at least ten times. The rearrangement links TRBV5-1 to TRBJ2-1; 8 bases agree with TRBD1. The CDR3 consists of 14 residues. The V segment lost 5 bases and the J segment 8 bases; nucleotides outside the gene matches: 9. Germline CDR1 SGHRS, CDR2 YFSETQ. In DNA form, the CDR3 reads TGCGCCAGCAGTCGATTGGACAGGGACGATGAGCAGTTCTTC. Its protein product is CASSRLDRDDEQFF.

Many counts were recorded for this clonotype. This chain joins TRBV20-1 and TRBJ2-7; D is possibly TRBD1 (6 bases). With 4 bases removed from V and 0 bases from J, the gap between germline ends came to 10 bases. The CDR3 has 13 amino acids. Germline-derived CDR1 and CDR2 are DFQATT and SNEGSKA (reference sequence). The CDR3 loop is CSATRGFSYEQYF. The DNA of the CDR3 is TGCAGTGCTACAAGGGGGTTCTCCTACGAGCAGTACTTC.

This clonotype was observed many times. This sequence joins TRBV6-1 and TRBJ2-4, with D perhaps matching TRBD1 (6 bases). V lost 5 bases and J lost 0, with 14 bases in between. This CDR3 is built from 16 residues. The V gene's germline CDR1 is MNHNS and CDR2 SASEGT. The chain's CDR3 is CASSYEDRLAKNIQYF. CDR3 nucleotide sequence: TGTGCCAGCAGTTATGAGGACAGACTAGCCAAAAACATTCAGTACTTC.

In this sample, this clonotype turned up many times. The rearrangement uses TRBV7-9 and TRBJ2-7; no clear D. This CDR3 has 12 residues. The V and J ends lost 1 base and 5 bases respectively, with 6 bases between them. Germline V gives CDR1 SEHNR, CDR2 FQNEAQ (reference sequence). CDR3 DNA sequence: TGTGCCAGCAGCTTAGGGTGGAACGAGCAGTACTTC. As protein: CASSLGWNEQYF.

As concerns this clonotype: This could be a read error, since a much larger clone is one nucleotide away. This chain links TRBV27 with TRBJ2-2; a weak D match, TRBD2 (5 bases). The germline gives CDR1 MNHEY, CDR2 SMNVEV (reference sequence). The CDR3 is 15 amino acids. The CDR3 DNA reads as TGTGCCAGCAGTCTCCTGCGACCGGTGACCGGGGTGCTGTTTTTT. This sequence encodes CASSLLRPVTGVLFF.

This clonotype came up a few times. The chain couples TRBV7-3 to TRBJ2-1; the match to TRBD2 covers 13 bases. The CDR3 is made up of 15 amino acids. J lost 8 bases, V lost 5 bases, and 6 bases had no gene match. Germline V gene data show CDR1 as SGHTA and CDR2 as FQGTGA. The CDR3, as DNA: TGTGCCAGCAGCGTCGGACTAGCGGGAGACTATGAGCAGTTCTTC. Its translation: CASSVGLAGDYEQFF.

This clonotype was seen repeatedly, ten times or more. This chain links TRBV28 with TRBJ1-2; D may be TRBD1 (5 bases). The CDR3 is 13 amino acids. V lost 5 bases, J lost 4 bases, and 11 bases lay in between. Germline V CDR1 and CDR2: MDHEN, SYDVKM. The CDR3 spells CASSRDGFYGYTF. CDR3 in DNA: TGTGCCAGCAGTCGGGACGGATTCTATGGCTACACCTTC.

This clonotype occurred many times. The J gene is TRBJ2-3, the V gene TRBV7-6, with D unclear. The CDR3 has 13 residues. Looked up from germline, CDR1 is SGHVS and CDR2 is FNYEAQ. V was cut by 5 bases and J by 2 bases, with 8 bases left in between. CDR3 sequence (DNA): TGTGCCAGCAGCAGACGCCCCACAGATACGCAGTATTTT. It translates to CASSRRPTDTQYF.

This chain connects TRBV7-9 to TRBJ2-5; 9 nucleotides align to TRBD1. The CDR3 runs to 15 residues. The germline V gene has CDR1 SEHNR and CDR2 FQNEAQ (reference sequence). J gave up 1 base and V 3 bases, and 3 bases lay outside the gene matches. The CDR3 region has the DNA TGTGCCAGCAGCTTCGGGACAGGGTTCCAAGAGACCCAGTACTTC. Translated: CASSFGTGFQETQYF.

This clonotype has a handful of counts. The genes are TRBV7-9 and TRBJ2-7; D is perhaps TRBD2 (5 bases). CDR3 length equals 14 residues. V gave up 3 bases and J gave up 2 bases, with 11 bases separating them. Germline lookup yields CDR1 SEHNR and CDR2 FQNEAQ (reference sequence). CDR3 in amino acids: CASSFVGSTYEQYF. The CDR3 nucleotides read TGTGCCAGCAGCTTCGTTGGGAGTACCTACGAGCAGTACTTC.

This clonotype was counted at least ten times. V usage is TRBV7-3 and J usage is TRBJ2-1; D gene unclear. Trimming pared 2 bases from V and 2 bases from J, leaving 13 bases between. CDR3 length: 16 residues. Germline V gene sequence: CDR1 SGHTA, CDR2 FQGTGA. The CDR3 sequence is CASSLLGDKTYNEQFF. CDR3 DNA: TGTGCCAGCAGCTTACTCGGAGACAAGACCTACAATGAGCAGTTCTTC.

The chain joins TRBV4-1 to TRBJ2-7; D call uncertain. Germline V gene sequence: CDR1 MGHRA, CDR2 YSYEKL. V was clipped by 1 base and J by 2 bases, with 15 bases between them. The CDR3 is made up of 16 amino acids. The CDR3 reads CASSQVVSLPPYEQYF. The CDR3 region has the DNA TGCGCCAGCAGCCAAGTCGTCTCCCTCCCACCCTACGAGCAGTACTTC.

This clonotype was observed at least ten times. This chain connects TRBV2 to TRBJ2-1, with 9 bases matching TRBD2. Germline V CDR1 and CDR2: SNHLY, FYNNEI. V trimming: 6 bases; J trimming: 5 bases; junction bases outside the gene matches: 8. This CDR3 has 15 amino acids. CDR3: CASRGGLAGHNEQFF. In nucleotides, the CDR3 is TGTGCCAGCAGGGGGGGCCTAGCGGGACACAATGAGCAGTTCTTC.

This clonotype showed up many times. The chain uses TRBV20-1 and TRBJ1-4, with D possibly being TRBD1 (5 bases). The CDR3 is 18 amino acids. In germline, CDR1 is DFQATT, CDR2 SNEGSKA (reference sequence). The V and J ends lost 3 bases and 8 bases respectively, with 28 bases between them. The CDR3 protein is CSARGDYGGKGKSEKLFF. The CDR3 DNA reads TGCAGTGCTAGGGGGGATTATGGAGGGAAGGGCAAATCCGAAAAACTGTTTTTT.

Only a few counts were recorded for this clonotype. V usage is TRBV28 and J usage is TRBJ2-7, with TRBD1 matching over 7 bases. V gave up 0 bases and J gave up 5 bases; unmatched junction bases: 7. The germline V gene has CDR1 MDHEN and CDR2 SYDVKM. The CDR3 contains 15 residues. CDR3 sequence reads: CASSLWRGRADEQYF. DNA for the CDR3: TGTGCCAGCAGTTTATGGAGGGGGCGCGCAGACGAGCAGTACTTC. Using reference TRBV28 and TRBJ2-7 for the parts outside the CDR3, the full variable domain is DVKVTQSSRYLVKRTGEKVFLECVQDMDHENMFWYRQDPGLGLRLIYFSYDVKMKEKGDIPEGYSVSREKKERFSLILESASTNQTSMYLCASSLWRGRADEQYFGPGTRLTVT.

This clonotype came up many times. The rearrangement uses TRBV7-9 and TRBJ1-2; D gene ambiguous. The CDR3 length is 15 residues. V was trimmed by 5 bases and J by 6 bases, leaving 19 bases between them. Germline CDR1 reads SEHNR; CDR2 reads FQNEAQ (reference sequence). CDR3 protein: CASSPSLLATDGYTF. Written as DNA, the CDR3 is TGTGCCAGCAGCCCCTCACTCTTGGCGACGGATGGCTACACCTTC.

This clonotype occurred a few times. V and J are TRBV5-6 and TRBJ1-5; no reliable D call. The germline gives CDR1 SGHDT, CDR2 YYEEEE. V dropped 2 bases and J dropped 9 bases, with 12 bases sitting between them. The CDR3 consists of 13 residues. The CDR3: CASSFAQNPPQHF. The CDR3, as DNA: TGTGCCAGCAGCTTCGCTCAAAACCCGCCCCAGCATTTT.

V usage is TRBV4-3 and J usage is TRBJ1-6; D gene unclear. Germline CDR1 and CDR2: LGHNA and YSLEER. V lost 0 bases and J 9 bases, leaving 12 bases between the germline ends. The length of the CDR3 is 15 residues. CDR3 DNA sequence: TGCGCCAGCAGCCAAGATTTGGGGATAGGTTCACCCCTCCACTTT. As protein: CASSQDLGIGSPLHF.

This chain's CDR3 is CASSFGGGVNTEAFF. DNA for the CDR3: TGTGCCAGCAGTTTTGGGGGAGGGGTGAACACTGAAGCTTTCTTT. The chain carries TRBV28 and TRBJ1-1; D possibly corresponds to TRBD1 (5 bases). V was clipped by 3 bases and J by 0 bases, with 11 bases between them. The CDR3 sequence is 15 residues long. The germline gives CDR1 MDHEN, CDR2 SYDVKM.

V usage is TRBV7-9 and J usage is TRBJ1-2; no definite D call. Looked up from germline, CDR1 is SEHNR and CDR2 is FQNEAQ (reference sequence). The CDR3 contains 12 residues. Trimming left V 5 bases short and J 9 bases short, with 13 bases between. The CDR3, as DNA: TGTGCCAGCAGCGTGGGCCCCACGAGCTACACCTTC. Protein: CASSVGPTSYTF.

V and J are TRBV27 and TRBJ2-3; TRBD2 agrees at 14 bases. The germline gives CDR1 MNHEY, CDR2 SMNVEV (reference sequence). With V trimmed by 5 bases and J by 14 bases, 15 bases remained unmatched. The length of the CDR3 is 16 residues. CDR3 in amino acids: CASSPRLAGGGQRGYF. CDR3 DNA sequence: TGTGCCAGCAGTCCCCGACTAGCGGGAGGGGGGCAACGAGGGTATTTT.

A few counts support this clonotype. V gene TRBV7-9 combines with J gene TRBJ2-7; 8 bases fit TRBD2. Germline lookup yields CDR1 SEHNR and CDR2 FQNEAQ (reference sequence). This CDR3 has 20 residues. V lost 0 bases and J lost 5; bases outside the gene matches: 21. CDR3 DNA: TGTGCCAGCAGCTTAGCGGACGTGGCATGGACGGGAGGGCCTGTCAACGAGCAGTACTTC. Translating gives CASSLADVAWTGGPVNEQYF.

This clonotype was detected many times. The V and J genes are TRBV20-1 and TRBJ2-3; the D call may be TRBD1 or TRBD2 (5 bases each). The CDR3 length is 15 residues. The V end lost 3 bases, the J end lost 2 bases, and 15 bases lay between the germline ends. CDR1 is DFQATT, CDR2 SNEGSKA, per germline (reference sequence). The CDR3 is CSARRGTDFTDTQYF. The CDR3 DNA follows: TGCAGTGCTAGGAGAGGGACGGATTTCACAGATACGCAGTATTTT.

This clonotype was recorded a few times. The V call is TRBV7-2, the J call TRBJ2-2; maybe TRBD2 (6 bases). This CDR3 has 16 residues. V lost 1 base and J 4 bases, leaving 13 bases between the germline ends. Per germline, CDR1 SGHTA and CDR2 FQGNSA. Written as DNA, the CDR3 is TGTGCCAGCAGCTTAGTCTCGGGAGCGGTCACCGGGGAGCTGTTTTTT. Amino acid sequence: CASSLVSGAVTGELFF. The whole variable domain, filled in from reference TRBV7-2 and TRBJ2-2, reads GAGVSQSPSNKVTEKGKDVELRCDPISGHTALYWYRQSLGQGLEFLIYFQGNSAPDKSGLPSDRFSAERTGGSVSTLTIQRTQQEDSAVYLCASSLVSGAVTGELFFGEGSRLTVL.